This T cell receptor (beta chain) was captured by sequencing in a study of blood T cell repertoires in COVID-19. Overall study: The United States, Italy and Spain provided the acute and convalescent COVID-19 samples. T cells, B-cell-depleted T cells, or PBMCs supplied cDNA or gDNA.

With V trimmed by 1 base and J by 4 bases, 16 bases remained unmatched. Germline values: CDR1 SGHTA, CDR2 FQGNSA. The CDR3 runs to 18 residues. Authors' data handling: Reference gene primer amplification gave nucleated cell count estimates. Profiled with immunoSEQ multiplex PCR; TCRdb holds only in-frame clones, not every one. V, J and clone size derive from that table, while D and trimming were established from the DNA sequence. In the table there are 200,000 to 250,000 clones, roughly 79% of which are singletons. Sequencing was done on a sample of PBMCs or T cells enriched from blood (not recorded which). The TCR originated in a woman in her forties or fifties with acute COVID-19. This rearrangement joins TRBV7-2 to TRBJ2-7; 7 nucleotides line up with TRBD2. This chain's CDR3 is CASSLVIGGGNGLYEQYF. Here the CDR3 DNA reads TGTGCCAGCAGCTTAGTCATAGGCGGGGGAAACGGCTTATACGAGCAGTACTTC.